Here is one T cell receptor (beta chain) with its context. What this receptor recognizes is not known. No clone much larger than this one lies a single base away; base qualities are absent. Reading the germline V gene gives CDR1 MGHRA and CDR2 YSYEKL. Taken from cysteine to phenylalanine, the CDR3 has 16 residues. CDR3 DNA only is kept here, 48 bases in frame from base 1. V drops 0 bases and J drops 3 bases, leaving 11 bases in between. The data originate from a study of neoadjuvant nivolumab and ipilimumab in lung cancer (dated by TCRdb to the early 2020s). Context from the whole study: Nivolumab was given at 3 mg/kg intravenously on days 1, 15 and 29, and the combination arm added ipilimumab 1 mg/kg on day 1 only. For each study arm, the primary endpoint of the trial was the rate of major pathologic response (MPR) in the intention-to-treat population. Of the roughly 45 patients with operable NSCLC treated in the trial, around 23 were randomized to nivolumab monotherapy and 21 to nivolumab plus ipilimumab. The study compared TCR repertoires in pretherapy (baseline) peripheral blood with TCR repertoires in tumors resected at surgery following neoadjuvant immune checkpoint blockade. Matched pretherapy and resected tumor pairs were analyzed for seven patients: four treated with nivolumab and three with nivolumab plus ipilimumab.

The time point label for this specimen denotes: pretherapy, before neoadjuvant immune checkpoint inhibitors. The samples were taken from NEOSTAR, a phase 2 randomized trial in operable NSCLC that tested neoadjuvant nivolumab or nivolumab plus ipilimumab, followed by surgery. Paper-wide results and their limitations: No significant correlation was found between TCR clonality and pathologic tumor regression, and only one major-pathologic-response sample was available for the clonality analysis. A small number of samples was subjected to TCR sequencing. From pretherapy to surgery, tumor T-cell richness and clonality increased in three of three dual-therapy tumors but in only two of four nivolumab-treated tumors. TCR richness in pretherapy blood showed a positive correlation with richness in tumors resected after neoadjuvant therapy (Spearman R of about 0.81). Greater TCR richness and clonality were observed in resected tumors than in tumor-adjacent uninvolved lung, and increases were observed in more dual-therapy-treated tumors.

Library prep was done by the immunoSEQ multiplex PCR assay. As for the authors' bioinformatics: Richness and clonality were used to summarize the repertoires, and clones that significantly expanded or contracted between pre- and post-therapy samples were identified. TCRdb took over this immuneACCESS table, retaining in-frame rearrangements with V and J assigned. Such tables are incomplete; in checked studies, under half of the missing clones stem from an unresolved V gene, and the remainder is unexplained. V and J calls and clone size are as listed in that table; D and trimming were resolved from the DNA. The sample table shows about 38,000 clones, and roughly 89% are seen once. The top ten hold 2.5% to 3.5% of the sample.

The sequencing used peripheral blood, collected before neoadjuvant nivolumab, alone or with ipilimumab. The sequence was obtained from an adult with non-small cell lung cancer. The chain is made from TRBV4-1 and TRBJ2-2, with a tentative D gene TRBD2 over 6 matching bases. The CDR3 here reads CASSQDPGLYTGELFF. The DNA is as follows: TGCGCCAGCAGCCAAGACCCGGGACTCTACACCGGGGAGCTGTTTTTT.